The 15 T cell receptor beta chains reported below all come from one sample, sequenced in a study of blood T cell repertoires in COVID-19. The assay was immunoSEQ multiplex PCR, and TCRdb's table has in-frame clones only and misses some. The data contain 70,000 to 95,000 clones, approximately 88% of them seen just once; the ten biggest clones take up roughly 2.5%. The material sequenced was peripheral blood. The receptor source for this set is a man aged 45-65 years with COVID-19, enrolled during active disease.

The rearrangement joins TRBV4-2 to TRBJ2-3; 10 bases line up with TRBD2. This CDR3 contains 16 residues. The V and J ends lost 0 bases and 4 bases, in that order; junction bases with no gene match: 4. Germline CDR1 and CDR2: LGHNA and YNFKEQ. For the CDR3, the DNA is TGTGCCAGCAGCCAAGAAAAAGCGGGGGGGCCAGATACGCAGTATTTT. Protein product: CASSQEKAGGPDTQYF.

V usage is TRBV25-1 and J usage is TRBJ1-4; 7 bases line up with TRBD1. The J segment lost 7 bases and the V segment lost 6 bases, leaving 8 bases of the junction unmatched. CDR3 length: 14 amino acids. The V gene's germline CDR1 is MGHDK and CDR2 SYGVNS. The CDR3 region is CASRETGRGEKLFF. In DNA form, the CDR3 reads TGTGCCAGCAGGGAGACAGGGAGAGGTGAAAAACTGTTTTTT.

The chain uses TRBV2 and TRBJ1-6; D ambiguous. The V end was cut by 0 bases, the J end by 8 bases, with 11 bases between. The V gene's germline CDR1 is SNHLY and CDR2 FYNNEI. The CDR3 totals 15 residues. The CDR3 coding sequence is TGTGCCAGCAGTGAAGCGCTGGGCAGCTATTCACCCCTCCACTTT. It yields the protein CASSEALGSYSPLHF. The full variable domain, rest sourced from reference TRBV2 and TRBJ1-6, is EPEVTQTPSHQVTQMGQEVILRCVPISNHLYFYWYRQILGQKVEFLVSFYNNEISEKSEIFDDQFSVERPDGSNFTLKIRSTKLEDSAMYFCASSEALGSYSPLHFGNGTRLTVT.

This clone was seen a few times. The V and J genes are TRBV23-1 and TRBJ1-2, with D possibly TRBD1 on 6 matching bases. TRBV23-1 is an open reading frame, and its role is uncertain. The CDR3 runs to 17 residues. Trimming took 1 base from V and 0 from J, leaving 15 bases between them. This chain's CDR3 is CASSQFPGDTANYGYTF. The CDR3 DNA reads TGCGCCAGCAGTCAATTCCCAGGGGACACTGCTAACTATGGCTACACCTTC.

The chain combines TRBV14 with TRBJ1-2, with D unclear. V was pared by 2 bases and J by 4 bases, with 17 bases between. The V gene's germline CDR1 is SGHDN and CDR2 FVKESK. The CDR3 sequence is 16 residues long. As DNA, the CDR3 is TGTGCCAGCAGCCAAAGGGAGATTGACCACCTCTATGGCTACACCTTC. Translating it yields CASSQREIDHLYGYTF.

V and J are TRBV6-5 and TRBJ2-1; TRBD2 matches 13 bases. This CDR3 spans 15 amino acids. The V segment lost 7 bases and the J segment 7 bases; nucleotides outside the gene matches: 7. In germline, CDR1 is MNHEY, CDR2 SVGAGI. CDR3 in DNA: TGTGCCAGCATCACTAGCGGGGGGGCAAGGAATGAGCAGTTCTTC. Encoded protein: CASITSGGARNEQFF.

In nucleotides, the CDR3 is TGTGCCAGCTCCGAGACAGGGGGGAATACTCTGTCACCCCTCCACTTT. Translation: CASSETGGNTLSPLHF. The rearrangement uses TRBV2 and TRBJ1-6; 9 nucleotides align to TRBD1. Germline CDR1 and CDR2: SNHLY and FYNNEI. The CDR3 is 16 amino acids. The trim removed 8 bases at V and 10 bases at J, leaving 15 bases unmatched.

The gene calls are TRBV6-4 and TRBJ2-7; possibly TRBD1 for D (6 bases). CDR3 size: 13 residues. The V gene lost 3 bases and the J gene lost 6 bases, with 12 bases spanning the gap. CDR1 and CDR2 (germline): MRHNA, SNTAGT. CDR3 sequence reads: CASSEGARTEQYF. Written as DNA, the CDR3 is TGTGCCAGCAGTGAGGGGGCGCGGACCGAGCAGTACTTC.

The CDR3 region has the DNA TGTGCCAGCAGGGACAGGGGCCCTAACTATGGCTACACCTTC. This gives the protein CASRDRGPNYGYTF. This chain links TRBV28 with TRBJ1-2; 9 bases are shared with TRBD1. The ends lost 6 bases at V and 0 bases at J; junction bases unmatched: 2. This CDR3 region has 14 residues. Germline CDR1 MDHEN, CDR2 SYDVKM.

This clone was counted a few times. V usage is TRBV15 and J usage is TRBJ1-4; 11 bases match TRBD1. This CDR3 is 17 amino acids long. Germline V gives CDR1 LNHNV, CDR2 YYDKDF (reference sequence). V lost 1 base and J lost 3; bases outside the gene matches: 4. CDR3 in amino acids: CATSRGTGGVPNEKLFF. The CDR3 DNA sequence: TGTGCCACCAGCAGAGGGACAGGGGGCGTACCTAATGAAAAACTGTTTTTT.

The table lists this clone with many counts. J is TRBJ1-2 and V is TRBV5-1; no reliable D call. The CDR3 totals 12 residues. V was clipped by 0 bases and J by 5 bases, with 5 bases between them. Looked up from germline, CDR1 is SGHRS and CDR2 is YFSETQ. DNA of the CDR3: TGCGCCAGCAGCTTGGAACAGTATGGCTACACCTTC. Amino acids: CASSLEQYGYTF.

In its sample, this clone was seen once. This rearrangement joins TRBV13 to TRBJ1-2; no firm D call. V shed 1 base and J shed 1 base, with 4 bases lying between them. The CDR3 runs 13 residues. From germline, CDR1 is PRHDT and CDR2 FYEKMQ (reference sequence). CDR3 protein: CASSLDSNYGYTF. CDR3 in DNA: TGTGCCAGCAGCTTAGACAGTAACTATGGCTACACCTTC.

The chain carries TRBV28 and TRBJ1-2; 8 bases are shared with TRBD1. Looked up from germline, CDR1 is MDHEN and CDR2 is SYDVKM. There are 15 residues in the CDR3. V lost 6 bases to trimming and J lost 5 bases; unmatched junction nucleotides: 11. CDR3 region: CASSEQGRGRYGYTF. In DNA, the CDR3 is TGTGCCAGCAGCGAACAGGGCAGGGGGCGTTATGGCTACACCTTC.

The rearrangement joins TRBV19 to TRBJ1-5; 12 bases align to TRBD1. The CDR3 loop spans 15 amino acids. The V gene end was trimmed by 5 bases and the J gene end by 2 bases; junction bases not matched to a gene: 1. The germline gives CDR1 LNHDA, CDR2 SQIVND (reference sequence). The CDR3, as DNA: TGTGCCAGTAGTGGGACAGGGGGCCGCAATCAGCCCCAGCATTTT. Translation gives CASSGTGGRNQPQHF.

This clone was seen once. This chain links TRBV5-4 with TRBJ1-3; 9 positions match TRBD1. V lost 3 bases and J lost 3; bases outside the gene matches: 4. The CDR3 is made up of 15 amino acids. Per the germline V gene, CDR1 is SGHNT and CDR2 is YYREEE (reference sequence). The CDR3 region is CASSSSGQGGNTIYF. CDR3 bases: TGTGCCAGCAGCTCATCGGGACAGGGTGGAAACACCATATATTTT.